These T cell receptor beta chains were read from a single sample in a study of T cell repertoires in cytomegalovirus infection. Antigens of these TCRs are unknown. TCRdb re-called the reads through MiXCR, storing one row per CDR3 protein. The sample has some 920,000 distinct CDR3 sequences, less than 40% seen once. Sample: cultured CD8+ T cells from PBMCs, taken from culture after CMV antigen stimulation. Every receptor here comes from a human donor in good health (CMV status not recorded). Some clones in this sample may be carry-over from other donors' samples. The CDR3 runs from the conserved cysteine through the conserved F or W.

j_call	v_call	cdr3_aa
TRBJ2-4	TRBV20-1	CSAFSSGSKNIQYF
TRBJ2-5	TRBV12-3/TRBV12-4	CASSPRGAGGEQETQYF
TRBJ2-1	TRBV4-1	CASSPVGQGLNEQFF
TRBJ1-5	TRBV27	CASRDGTGSNQPQHF
TRBJ1-2	TRBV7-2	CASSNSEGGYTF
TRBJ2-5	TRBV4-1	CASSQGGLGWQETQYF
TRBJ2-2	TRBV7-2	CASSFSRELFF
TRBJ1-4	TRBV15	CATSPPPTNEKLFF
TRBJ2-1	TRBV12-5	CASGLAPFSYNEQFF
TRBJ2-5	TRBV28	CASSNLVTEALERTQYF
TRBJ2-5	TRBV7-8	CANSSPPEETQYF
TRBJ2-3	TRBV27	CASSLVAGQGDTQYF
TRBJ2-2	TRBV19	CASSTLAGTPNTGELFF
TRBJ2-1	TRBV9	CASSVVDQGSYNEQFF
TRBJ1-6	TRBV6-6	CASSRDTGGHNSPLHF
TRBJ2-1	TRBV7-6	CASSLEAFLAGFYNEQFF
TRBJ1-2	TRBV29-1	CSVEDGATYGYTF
TRBJ2-5	TRBV5-4	CASSNTDRGPQETQYF
TRBJ2-5	TRBV27	CASRVLAGSETQYF
TRBJ2-1	TRBV27	CASSTHWEQFF
TRBJ2-7	TRBV2	CASRGGNEQYF
TRBJ2-7	TRBV7-6	CASSLALGGASSYEQYF
TRBJ2-2	TRBV11-3	CASSLYGQENTGELFF
TRBJ1-2	TRBV12-5	CASGSPPIYGYTF
TRBJ1-1	TRBV27	CASSSSRDTEAFF
TRBJ2-3	TRBV7-9	CASSLEVQGTDTQYF
TRBJ2-2	TRBV14	CASSQDPMDWGDTGELFF
TRBJ2-2	TRBV9	CASSPPRVAGRNTGELFF
TRBJ2-1	TRBV10-3	CAISQSRDGYNEQFF
TRBJ2-1	TRBV7-9	CASSLARAGTSGNEQFF
TRBJ2-1	TRBV27	CANSLRDTSYNEQFF
TRBJ1-4	TRBV7-9	CASSLAAGSTNEKLFF
TRBJ1-2	TRBV27	CASSYHNDYGYTF
TRBJ1-5	TRBV20-1	CSADPNQPQHF
TRBJ2-3	TRBV2	CASTPRLIAETLDTQYF
TRBJ1-1	TRBV3-1	CASSHLGQGTTEAFF
TRBJ2-3	TRBV14	CASSQVPLAAYTDTQYF
TRBJ1-5	TRBV4-3	CASSQDRGNSDQPQHF
TRBJ1-4	TRBV7-9	CASSRETNEKLFF
TRBJ1-1	TRBV5-5	CASSFLVQGLYVNTEAFF
TRBJ2-2	TRBV11-2	CARSLSTGGLNTGELFF
TRBJ1-2	TRBV6-5	CASSYLEGGANYGYTF
TRBJ2-6	TRBV7-2	CASSFGTGFTGANVLTF
TRBJ2-5	TRBV27	CASSFSRDGETQYF